This entry lists 22 T cell receptor beta chains sequenced from one sample in a study of blood T cells in healthy people across ages. A second about 6 to 12 cycle PCR used barcoded and J-beta primers. TCRdb passed the 5' RACE reads through MiXCR, listing each CDR3 protein once. The table records approximately 400,000 distinct CDR3 sequences, 45% to 65% of them present only once. Source material: blood. The receptors come from a man in his 60s in good health.

The chain combines TRBV3-1 with TRBJ2-2; D is unclear. Germline V lookup: CDR1 LGHDT, CDR2 YNNKEL (reference sequence). CDR3 size: 15 residues. V lost 0 bases and J 5 bases, leaving 10 bases between the germline ends. The CDR3 spells CASSQDLVRTGELFF. In DNA, the CDR3 is TGTGCCAGCAGCCAAGATCTCGTGAGGACCGGGGAGCTGTTTTTT.

This clonotype was recorded only once. This rearrangement joins TRBV27 to TRBJ2-7, with D tentatively TRBD1 (5 bases). The CDR3 consists of 15 residues. Deletions cut 6 bases from V and 7 bases from J, with 22 bases between. CDR1 and CDR2 (germline): MNHEY, SMNVEV (reference sequence). The CDR3 nucleotides read TGTGCCAGCAGCCTAGAAGCGACAGTCGGGTGGGAGCAGTACTTC. Its translation: CASSLEATVGWEQYF.

The count of this clonotype is one. The CDR3 DNA is TGTGCCAGCAGCTTTATAGGGTTGAGCGCCGGGGAGCTGTTTTTT. Its translation: CASSFIGLSAGELFF. The V gene is TRBV5-4, the J gene TRBJ2-2; no clear D gene. The germline gives CDR1 SGHNT, CDR2 YYREEE (reference sequence). Trimming stripped 2 bases from V and 6 bases from J, with 14 bases between. This CDR3 spans 15 amino acids.

The rearrangement joins TRBV14 to TRBJ2-5; 7 nucleotides align to TRBD2. The J call may be faulty, since TRBJ2-7 better matches the DNA end. The germline gives CDR1 SGHDN, CDR2 FVKESK. This CDR3 spans 16 amino acids. Here the CDR3 DNA reads TGTGCCAGCAGCCAAGTTACGAGCGGGGCTTCCTACGAGCAGTACTTC. It yields the protein CASSQVTSGASYEQYF.

This clonotype has just a few counts. The V call is TRBV20-1, the J call TRBJ2-1; possible D gene TRBD2, 7 bases. V lost 5 bases and J lost 9, with 17 bases in between. The CDR3 has 13 amino acids. Per germline, CDR1 DFQATT and CDR2 SNEGSKA (reference sequence). The CDR3 spells CSALERGGLEQFF. DNA of the CDR3: TGCAGTGCTCTAGAGAGGGGGGGCCTTGAGCAGTTCTTC.

The chain employs TRBV5-6 and TRBJ2-7; 11 positions agree with TRBD2. Germline V gene sequence: CDR1 SGHDT, CDR2 YYEEEE. V lost 4 bases, J lost 2 bases, and 5 bases stayed unmatched. The CDR3 length is 15 residues. The DNA for the CDR3 is TGTGCCAGCAGCCGGGGACTAGCGGCCGCCTACGAGCAGTACTTC. As protein: CASSRGLAAAYEQYF. The whole variable domain, filled in from reference TRBV5-6 and TRBJ2-7, reads DAGVTQSPTHLIKTRGQQVTLRCSPKSGHDTVSWYQQALGQGPQFIFQYYEEEERQRGNFPDRFSGHQFPNYSSELNVNALLLGDSALYLCASSRGLAAAYEQYFGPGTRLTVT.

The V call is TRBV6-2 or TRBV6-3, the J call TRBJ2-1, with D perhaps TRBD1 (5 bases). The CDR3 totals 12 residues. Per germline, CDR1 MNHEY and CDR2 SVGEGT. V lost 4 bases, J lost 7 bases, and 8 bases lay in between. The chain's CDR3 is CASSSQGNEQFF. In nucleotides, the CDR3 is TGTGCCAGCAGTTCCCAGGGAAATGAGCAGTTCTTC.

The chain is built from TRBV7-9 and TRBJ2-5; perhaps TRBD2 as D (6 bases). The CDR3 is 16 amino acids. Trimming removed 5 bases from V and 7 bases from J, with 23 bases in between. From germline, CDR1 is SEHNR and CDR2 FQNEAQ (reference sequence). The CDR3 spells CASSPLSPTLEGTQYF. In DNA, the CDR3 is TGTGCCAGCAGCCCTTTGAGCCCTACGTTGGAGGGGACCCAGTACTTC.

The chain has TRBV27 and TRBJ2-2; TRBD2 matches 12 bases. The germline CDR1 and CDR2 sequences are MNHEY and SMNVEV (reference sequence). V was clipped by 5 bases and J by 5 bases; unmatched bases: 9. This CDR3 region has 17 residues. The CDR3 DNA is TGTGCCAGCAGTATACTGACTAGCGGGAGAGGGACCGGGGAGCTGTTTTTT. This codes for CASSILTSGRGTGELFF.

The gene calls are TRBV24-1 and TRBJ2-3, with no clear D. Trimming removed 1 base at V and 2 bases at J, with 12 bases between. The CDR3 runs to 16 residues. Germline V lookup: CDR1 KGHDR, CDR2 SFDVKD. The CDR3 DNA sequence: TGTGCCACCAGTGATTTTGGTCAGGATCCCACAGATACGCAGTATTTT. Its translation: CATSDFGQDPTDTQYF.

The V and J genes are TRBV6-5 and TRBJ1-1, with 9 bases fitting TRBD1. V was pared by 4 bases and J by 5 bases, with 5 bases of the junction left unmatched. The germline V gene encodes CDR1 MNHEY and CDR2 SVGAGI. This CDR3 has 14 amino acids. The CDR3 bases are TGTGCCAGCAGTTCAACAGGGGGCGCGACTGAAGCTTTCTTT. Translated: CASSSTGGATEAFF.

The V gene is TRBV6-2 or TRBV6-3, the J gene TRBJ2-3; D is undetermined. The CDR3 consists of 13 residues. Germline loops: CDR1 MNHEY, CDR2 SVGEGT. V gave up 5 bases and J gave up 3 bases, with 9 bases separating them. CDR3 amino acids: CASSDLDTDTQYF. In DNA, the CDR3 is TGTGCCAGCAGTGACCTAGATACAGATACGCAGTATTTT.

This clonotype turned up a few times. This chain uses TRBV20-1 with TRBJ2-3, with D tentatively TRBD2 (5 bases). Germline loops: CDR1 DFQATT, CDR2 SNEGSKA (reference sequence). V lost 8 bases, J lost 4 bases, and 19 bases lay in between. The CDR3 loop spans 14 amino acids. This CDR3 is CSPRIGGGADTQYF. For the CDR3, the DNA is TGCAGTCCCAGAATAGGAGGAGGCGCAGATACGCAGTATTTT.

The chain links TRBV12-3 or TRBV12-4 to TRBJ2-7; D not certain. The germline V and J ends were trimmed by 0 bases and 3 bases, with 15 bases remaining between them. The CDR3 sequence is 16 residues long. The CDR3 spells CASSLADGDPFYEQYF. The CDR3 DNA sequence: TGTGCCAGCAGTTTAGCGGATGGGGATCCCTTCTACGAGCAGTACTTC.

The V and J genes are TRBV6-5 and TRBJ2-7, with D possibly being TRBD2 (6 bases). This CDR3 has 15 residues. Looked up from germline, CDR1 is MNHEY and CDR2 is SVGAGI. V lost 6 bases and J 2 bases, leaving 17 bases between the germline ends. This CDR3 reads CASSSPTSVPYEQYF. CDR3 nucleotides: TGTGCCAGCAGCTCCCCGACTAGTGTTCCCTACGAGCAGTACTTC.

The J gene is TRBJ2-7, the V gene TRBV6-1, with TRBD1 matching 8 bases. In germline, CDR1 is MNHNS, CDR2 SASEGT. The CDR3 is made up of 14 amino acids. Unmatched junction bases numbered 3, after V lost 3 bases and J lost 2 bases. The CDR3, as DNA: TGTGCCAGCAGTGACGGGACAGGTCCCTACGAGCAGTACTTC. Amino acid sequence: CASSDGTGPYEQYF.

This clonotype was observed a few times. J is TRBJ2-1 and V is TRBV5-1; maybe TRBD2 (6 bases). Trimming left V 5 bases short and J 6 bases short, with 15 bases between. This CDR3 is built from 14 residues. Germline V lookup: CDR1 SGHRS, CDR2 YFSETQ. The CDR3 loop reads CASRFGTGGNEQFF. The CDR3 DNA is TGCGCCAGCAGGTTCGGGACTGGGGGCAATGAGCAGTTCTTC. Using reference TRBV5-1 and TRBJ2-1 for the parts outside the CDR3, the full variable domain is KAGVTQTPRYLIKTRGQQVTLSCSPISGHRSVSWYQQTPGQGLQFLFEYFSETQRNKGNFPGRFSGRQFSNSRSEMNVSTLELGDSALYLCASRFGTGGNEQFFGPGTRLTVL.

This clonotype came up a few times. The chain couples TRBV20-1 to TRBJ1-5; D gene unclear. The CDR3 covers 13 residues. With 6 bases removed from V and 4 bases from J, the gap between germline ends came to 13 bases. Per germline, CDR1 DFQATT and CDR2 SNEGSKA (reference sequence). DNA for the CDR3: TGCAGTGCAAGTCGAGCACCTAATCAGCCCCAGCATTTT. Its protein is CSASRAPNQPQHF.

This CDR3 is CASSLEGPSSYEQYF. Written as DNA, the CDR3 is TGTGCCAGCAGCTTAGAGGGGCCGAGCTCCTACGAGCAGTACTTC. V and J are TRBV11-2 and TRBJ2-7; TRBD1 is a possible D gene (5 bases). In germline, CDR1 is SGHAT, CDR2 FQNNGV. Between the trimmed V and J ends, which lost 0 bases and 0 bases, there was a span of 9 bases. The CDR3 extends over 15 amino acids.

The V gene is TRBV12-3 or TRBV12-4, the J gene TRBJ2-3, with D perhaps matching TRBD1 or TRBD2 (5 bases each). V lost 5 bases, J lost 11 bases, and 17 bases lay in between. The CDR3 runs 13 residues. The CDR3 loop is CASSDPTGRRQYF. CDR3 sequence (DNA): TGTGCCAGCAGTGACCCTACGGGGCGGCGGCAGTATTTT.

This clonotype was recorded many times. The V gene is TRBV29-1, the J gene TRBJ1-1, with TRBD1 as a possible D gene (5 bases). V was cut by 4 bases and J by 0 bases, with 6 bases left in between. Germline V gene sequence: CDR1 SQVTM, CDR2 ANQGSEA. This CDR3 is 12 amino acids long. CDR3 in DNA: TGCAGCGTTGGACAGATGAACACTGAAGCTTTCTTT. Protein product: CSVGQMNTEAFF. Full variable domain (rest looked up from reference TRBV29-1 and TRBJ1-1): SAVISQKPSRDICQRGTSLTIQCQVDSQVTMMFWYRQQPGQSLTLIATANQGSEATYESGFVIDKFPISRPNLTFSTLTVSNMSPEDSSIYLCSVGQMNTEAFFGQGTRLTVV.

The rearrangement links TRBV7-2 to TRBJ2-3, with D possibly being TRBD1 or TRBD2 (5 bases each). The CDR3 has 15 amino acids. V was cut by 5 bases and J by 8 bases, with 20 bases left in between. CDR1 SGHTA and CDR2 FQGNSA come from the germline V gene. The CDR3 reads CASSLNRGPAGTQYF. CDR3 bases: TGTGCCAGCAGCCTAAATAGGGGCCCGGCGGGTACGCAGTATTTT. Drawing the rest from reference TRBV7-2 and TRBJ2-3, the complete variable domain is GAGVSQSPSNKVTEKGKDVELRCDPISGHTALYWYRQSLGQGLEFLIYFQGNSAPDKSGLPSDRFSAERTGGSVSTLTIQRTQQEDSAVYLCASSLNRGPAGTQYFGPGTRLTVL.